Listed here are 9 T cell receptor beta chains from one sample, sequenced in a study of cytomegalovirus exposure and HLA in healthy donors. PCR used 60 Vbeta primers and 13 Jbeta primers. The assay was immunoSEQ multiplex PCR, and TCRdb's table has in-frame clones only and misses some. The sample contains over 150,000 clones, just under 75% of which appear only once. Sequencing was carried out using PBMCs. Every receptor here comes from a man aged 30 to 39 in good health and CMV-seropositive.

The rearrangement links TRBV7-6 to TRBJ2-7, with 8 bases aligning to TRBD1. J lost 2 bases, V lost 5 bases, and 5 bases had no gene match. The CDR3 covers 14 residues. CDR1 is SGHVS and CDR2 is FNYEAQ in the germline V gene. The CDR3 here is CASSQGQETYEQYF. The CDR3 nucleotides read TGTGCCAGCAGCCAGGGACAGGAAACCTACGAGCAGTACTTC.

V gene TRBV27 combines with J gene TRBJ2-1; TRBD2 matches 9 bases. The CDR3 totals 17 residues. V dropped 5 bases and J dropped 5; count of bases not matched to a gene: 13. Germline lookup yields CDR1 MNHEY and CDR2 SMNVEV (reference sequence). The CDR3 region has the DNA TGTGCCAGCAGTCTGTTCCTACGACTAGCGGAGAACAATGAGCAGTTCTTC. It codes for CASSLFLRLAENNEQFF.

The rearrangement uses TRBV30 and TRBJ1-2, with TRBD1 matching 8 bases. In germline, CDR1 is GTSNPN, CDR2 SVGIG (reference sequence). V shed 3 bases, J shed 5 bases, and the junction held 11 bases outside the gene matches. This CDR3 comprises 15 residues. The CDR3: CAWRPRGQDIYGYTF. The CDR3 coding sequence is TGTGCCTGGAGACCTAGGGGACAGGACATTTATGGCTACACCTTC.

The chain joins TRBV5-8 to TRBJ1-5; the D is unclear. Germline V gene sequence: CDR1 SGHTS, CDR2 YDEGEE. The ends were cut back, 0 bases at V and 11 bases at J, with 12 bases in the middle. This CDR3 is built from 13 residues. The CDR3 DNA follows: TGTGCCAGCAGCTTGGTTCGGTGGGCAGCCCAGCATTTT. This gives the protein CASSLVRWAAQHF.

As to this clone: Given a much more abundant clone one base away, this may be a read error. The CDR3 sequence: CASSTTSGANVLTF. The CDR3 DNA reads TGTGCCAGCAGCACTACCTCTGGGGCCAACGTCCTGACTTTC. The chain couples TRBV7-9 to TRBJ2-6; D remains ambiguous. From germline, CDR1 is SEHNR and CDR2 FQNEAQ (reference sequence). V gave up 5 bases and J gave up 0 bases, with 5 bases separating them. The CDR3 runs to 14 residues.

The table lists this clone with a count of one. The chain uses TRBV27 and TRBJ2-1; no definite D call. Between the trimmed V and J ends, which lost 5 bases and 6 bases, there was a span of 20 bases. Looked up from germline, CDR1 is MNHEY and CDR2 is SMNVEV (reference sequence). The CDR3 spans 16 residues. The CDR3 nucleotides read TGTGCCAGCAGTCCACAGATATCGGCCAGCCTCAATGAGCAGTTCTTC. Translating it yields CASSPQISASLNEQFF.

The rearrangement joins TRBV29-1 to TRBJ2-7; 8 bases agree with TRBD2. From germline, CDR1 is SQVTM and CDR2 ANQGSEA. The V gene end was trimmed by 1 base and the J gene end by 7 bases; junction bases not matched to a gene: 15. The CDR3 sequence is 16 residues long. This chain's CDR3 is CSVEGENSGIFSEQYF. In DNA form, the CDR3 reads TGCAGCGTTGAAGGGGAGAATAGCGGGATCTTCAGTGAGCAGTACTTC.

The chain is built from TRBV2 and TRBJ2-2; possible D gene TRBD1, 5 bases. Germline-derived CDR1 and CDR2 are SNHLY and FYNNEI. The CDR3 is 13 amino acids. V gave up 7 bases and J gave up 5 bases, with 11 bases separating them. CDR3 coding DNA: TGTGCCAGCAAATCGCAGGGTACCGGGGAGCTGTTTTTT. Encoded protein: CASKSQGTGELFF.

V is TRBV11-3 and J is TRBJ1-1; D is unclear. CDR1 is SGHNT and CDR2 is YENEEA in the germline V gene. Trimming took 3 bases from V and 7 from J, leaving 9 bases between them. The CDR3 consists of 12 residues. The CDR3 DNA reads as TGTGCCAGCAGCTTTTCCGGCGGTGAAGCTTTCTTT. Translating gives CASSFSGGEAFF.